The rows below give T cell receptor beta chains drawn from one sample of a study of T cells expressing NK-cell markers. TCRdb re-called the 5' RACE reads; every CDR3 protein appears as one record, without DNA. Its table records some 300,000 distinct CDR3 sequences. Sequencing was done on a sample of blood T cells: a sorted CD56 or NKG2C T cell subset, CD4+ or CD8+ T cells, or bulk PBMC T cells (not recorded which). These receptors originate from a young man in good health. Both conserved end residues are part of each CDR3. Fields, in order: J gene, V gene, CDR3 protein.

J: TRBJ2-1; V: TRBV12-3/TRBV12-4; CDR3: CASSLALLAGGNNEQFF
J: TRBJ2-1; V: TRBV30; CDR3: CATKDRAHEQFF
J: TRBJ2-3; V: TRBV24-1; CDR3: CATSDNRGQVGDTQYF
J: TRBJ2-1; V: TRBV7-7; CDR3: CASSRAGGTIDEQFF
J: TRBJ2-1; V: TRBV6-1; CDR3: CASSPGGDNEQFF
J: TRBJ2-1; V: TRBV2; CDR3: CASTISPDSSQFF
J: TRBJ2-5; V: TRBV6-2/TRBV6-3; CDR3: CASRYNPKWRGFQETQYF
J: TRBJ2-7; V: TRBV28; CDR3: CASSLGGGLEQYF
J: TRBJ2-1; V: TRBV6-4; CDR3: CASSMNRVSSYNEQFF
J: TRBJ2-1; V: TRBV10-1; CDR3: CASSRDSDNEQFF
J: TRBJ2-1; V: TRBV5-4; CDR3: CASSLAAGTTYNEQFF
J: TRBJ2-1; V: TRBV3-1; CDR3: CASSRGTSGLNEQFF
J: TRBJ2-5; V: TRBV29-1; CDR3: CSVPGQLQETQYF
J: TRBJ1-5; V: TRBV20-1; CDR3: CSASVGQLNQPQHF
J: TRBJ2-5; V: TRBV5-5; CDR3: CASKLGQVEETQYF
J: TRBJ2-5; V: TRBV5-6; CDR3: CASRQTQDQETQYF
J: TRBJ2-7; V: TRBV12-3/TRBV12-4; CDR3: CASSPAGGRIYEQYF
J: TRBJ2-7; V: TRBV5-1; CDR3: CASSLMSGNEQYF
J: TRBJ1-5; V: TRBV25-1; CDR3: CASSERFNQPQHF
J: TRBJ1-5; V: TRBV20-1; CDR3: CSATIFGRADQPQHF
J: TRBJ2-1; V: TRBV7-9; CDR3: CASSPTRDPRGNEQFF
J: TRBJ1-1; V: TRBV20-1; CDR3: CSASNTRNTEAFF
J: TRBJ2-3; V: TRBV19; CDR3: CASRGMGDTQYF
J: TRBJ2-5; V: TRBV6-2/TRBV6-3; CDR3: CASSRLKETQYF
J: TRBJ2-7; V: TRBV29-1; CDR3: CIVAGTGAYEQYF